These 6 T cell receptor beta chains were sequenced from one sample in a study of molecular identifiers for immune sequencing clone quantification. TCRdb processed the PCR reads anew with MiXCR; each CDR3 protein has one entry. This table holds approximately 590,000 distinct CDR3 sequences, about 25% found once. The source material was naive CD8+ T cells from blood, with Jurkat cell RNA spiked in. Sample subset: FACS-sorted CD8+CD4-CCR7+CD45RA+ naive T cells. These TCRs come from a human donor in good health. Some libraries in this study had Jurkat cell RNA spiked in.

Many counts were recorded for this clonotype. The V call is TRBV7-2, the J call TRBJ2-7, with 7 bases identical to TRBD1. J lost 1 base, V lost 2 bases, and 5 bases had no gene match. The germline V gene encodes CDR1 SGHTA and CDR2 FQGNSA. This CDR3 comprises 15 residues. The CDR3 loop is CASSLTGTESYEQYF. The CDR3 DNA reads TGTGCCAGCAGCTTAACCGGGACAGAATCCTACGAGCAGTACTTC.

Of note for this clonotype: This sequence may be a read error, since a much larger clone differs from it by one base. V and J are TRBV4-1 and TRBJ2-7, with 8 nucleotides matching TRBD1. CDR1 is MGHRA, CDR2 YSYEKL, per germline. The CDR3 runs 13 residues. The CDR3 sequence: CASSMGQDYEQHF. CDR3 in DNA: TGCGCCAGCAGCATGGGACAGGACTACGAGCAGCACTTC.

This clonotype occurred many times. Written as DNA, the CDR3 is TGCAGCGTTGAACGGACAGGGAGGAACACTGAAGCTTTCTTT. Translating it yields CSVERTGRNTEAFF. The rearrangement links TRBV29-1 to TRBJ1-1; 8 bases agree with TRBD1. The CDR3 has 14 amino acids. Germline CDR1 reads SQVTM; CDR2 reads ANQGSEA. V shed 2 bases and J 1 base; nucleotides not matched to a gene: 3. The full variable domain, completed using reference TRBV29-1 and TRBJ1-1, is SAVISQKPSRDICQRGTSLTIQCQVDSQVTMMFWYRQQPGQSLTLIATANQGSEATYESGFVIDKFPISRPNLTFSTLTVSNMSPEDSSIYLCSVERTGRNTEAFFGQGTRLTVV.

As to this clonotype: This may come from a read error, since a much larger clone is one base off. Because it lacks the conserved phenylalanine or tryptophan at the end, this CDR3 is likely a read error. The gene calls are TRBV4-3 and TRBJ2-5; D possibly corresponds to TRBD1 (5 bases). CDR1 is LGHNA and CDR2 is YSLEER in the germline V gene. V was clipped by 1 base and J by 4 bases, with 13 bases between them. The CDR3 is 15 amino acids. The CDR3 DNA reads as TGCGCCAGCAGCCAAGCGTGGGGCTCGAGAGAGACCCAGTACTCC. Amino acids: CASSQAWGSRETQYS.

The CDR3: CSARLAGSTGELFF. The CDR3 DNA reads as TGCAGTGCAAGACTAGCGGGATCCACCGGGGAGCTGTTTTTT. The genes are TRBV20-1 and TRBJ2-2; 11 bases are shared with TRBD2. This CDR3 region has 14 residues. CDR1 is DFQATT, CDR2 SNEGSKA, per germline (reference sequence). V was pared by 6 bases and J by 4 bases, with 4 bases of the junction left unmatched.

This clonotype was recorded at least ten times. CDR3 region: CASCGEGVYQPQHF. CDR3 bases: TGTGCCTCCTGCGGGGAGGGGGTCTATCAGCCCCAGCATTTT. V gene TRBV28 combines with J gene TRBJ1-5; maybe TRBD1 (6 bases). This CDR3 has 14 amino acids. V dropped 11 bases and J dropped 5 bases, with 19 bases sitting between them. Per the germline V gene, CDR1 is MDHEN and CDR2 is SYDVKM.